The T cell receptor beta chain under discussion was sequenced for a study of T cells in Graves' hyperthyroidism and ophthalmopathy. Overall study results and limits: Most thyroid clonotypes that were expanded above 0.001 also turned up in blood. Ophthalmopathy and stable hyperthyroidism were told apart by a 13 V-J model.

This clonotype has ten or more counts. What it binds is not known. There were TCR beta CDR3 regions amplified from RNA transcripts. An initial round of RT-PCR targeting the TCR CDR3 relied on the HTBI primer set. TCRdb re-analysed the multiplex PCR reads in MiXCR, keeping a single row per CDR3 protein. This sample carries hundreds of thousands of distinct CDR3 sequences, 14% to 15% of them seen once, and the ten largest clones take around 4%. Diagnoses rested on clinical symptoms, serum thyroxine and TRAb, thyroid ultrasound and orbital computed tomography. The PBMCs were sourced from fresh peripheral blood (about 9.7 ml). The CDR3 is 13 residues long. Germline values: CDR1 KGHSH, CDR2 LQKENI. V lost 1 base, J lost 2 bases, and 5 bases lay in between.

This rearrangement joins TRBV18 to TRBJ2-5; no clear D gene. The receptor was derived from a woman in her 40s with Graves' ophthalmopathy. Sequenced: blood. CDR3 amino acids: CASSPRRQETQYF. The CDR3 DNA is TGTGCCAGCTCACCACGAAGGCAAGAGACCCAGTACTTC.